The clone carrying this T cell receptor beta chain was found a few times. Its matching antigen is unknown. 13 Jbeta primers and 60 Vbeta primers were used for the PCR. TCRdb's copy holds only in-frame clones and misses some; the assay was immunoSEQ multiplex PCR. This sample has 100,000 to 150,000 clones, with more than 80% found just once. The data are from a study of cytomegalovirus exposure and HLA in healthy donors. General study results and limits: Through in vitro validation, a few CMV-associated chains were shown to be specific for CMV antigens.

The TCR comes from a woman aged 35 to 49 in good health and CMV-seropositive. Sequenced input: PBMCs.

CDR3 DNA sequence: TGTGCCAGCTCCCCGATTGGGACGGGAGTACCCTACGAGCAGTACTTC. Its translation: CASSPIGTGVPYEQYF. The chain couples TRBV18 to TRBJ2-7, with a tentative D call TRBD2 (6 bases). Trimming removed 6 bases from V and 2 bases from J, with 20 bases in between. This CDR3 spans 16 amino acids. CDR1 is KGHSH, CDR2 LQKENI, per germline.